This T cell receptor beta chain was recovered during a study of T cells after posttransplantation cyclophosphamide. V was trimmed by 4 bases and J by 0 bases, leaving 11 bases between them. CDR1 is SGHRS and CDR2 is YFSETQ in the germline V gene. The CDR3 totals 15 residues. This clone was detected ten times or more. Its antigen is not known. General observations from the study: TRB overlap between skin or GI tissue T cells and blood was limited.

TCRdb keeps only in-frame clones here, not all; method: immunoSEQ multiplex PCR. The sample has 38,000 or so clones, none seen only once; the top ten hold 2% to 3%. Material for sequencing was PBMCs. The chain recombines TRBV5-1 with TRBJ1-3; the D is unclear. The sequence was collected from a man aged 50 or older in good health, CMV-negative, and a related stem cell transplant donor. CDR3 bases: TGCGCCAGCAGCGCAACAACCACCTCTGGAAACACCATATATTTT. Translation: CASSATTTSGNTIYF. Variable domain in full (rest from reference TRBV5-1 and TRBJ1-3): KAGVTQTPRYLIKTRGQQVTLSCSPISGHRSVSWYQQTPGQGLQFLFEYFSETQRNKGNFPGRFSGRQFSNSRSEMNVSTLELGDSALYLCASSATTTSGNTIYFGEGSWLTVV.